One T cell receptor (beta chain) is described in this entry. The antigen it binds to is not known. Base qualities are missing; no much larger clone stands one base away. This sample is part of a study of shared clonotypes between healthy human individuals (dated by TCRdb to the early 2020s). Background for the entire study: A few men and a couple of women, aged 18 to 49 years, made up the cohort. For each donor, CD4 naive and CD4 memory were each given three plates, CD8 naive was given two plates, and CD8 memory was given one plate. The study deeply sequenced blood TCR repertoires of about 5 healthy adults to estimate repertoire size and the extent of clonotype sharing between individuals. To increase sequencing depth and limit assay-specific biases, TCR repertoire library preparation and sequencing were carried out by different laboratories using diverse techniques. Between about 0.85 and 9.5 billion PBMCs per donor were obtained by leukapheresis. The research as a whole found: Even with the large sequencing depth, rarefaction of the sorted-subset datasets indicated that sequencing was incomplete. Because the study included only a small number of donors, the genetic and exposure-history diversity represented was limited. Higher generation probabilities were observed for clonotypes shared by all four sorted-subset donors than for non-shared clonotypes. Naive subsets generally had larger estimated clonotype richness than memory subsets did. Pairwise subsampling led to the expectation that sequencing depth would affect the degree of clonotype sharing among donors. Approximately 5% of naive CD4, 3.5% of naive CD8, roughly 2.4% of memory CD4, and 0.35% to 0.5% of memory CD8 clonotypes were shared across four donors. Sampling was restricted to blood, and TCR repertoires in tissues likely differ from the TCR repertoires found in blood.

CD8 naive samples were obtained by positive selection for CCR7 among CD45RO-negative cells, yielding a CD45RA+CCR7+ population from which TemRA cells were excluded. Healthy HIV-negative adults with no recently reported acute infections or vaccinations were included as donors. Only Caucasian adults living in Nashville, Tennessee, USA were represented among the donors. Blood was collected by leukapheresis, and PBMCs were isolated by Ficoll-Histopaque density gradient centrifugation and then cryopreserved in liquid nitrogen vapor phase. Analytical flow cytometry was used to check the purity and quantity of each magnetically sorted T cell population. Genomic DNA was isolated from each sorted fraction and quantified by UV absorbance on a Nanodrop 2000c. Using the deep immunoSEQ assay, multiplex PCR amplified TCR CDR3 regions from genomic DNA. Extracted genomic DNA from each cell subset was distributed evenly across all wells of several immunoSEQ 96-well plates, and each plate was treated as a replicate. For sorted subsets, each replicate PCR was loaded with roughly 200 ng genomic DNA, equivalent to 30,000 or so T cell genomes. The purified libraries were quantified using a Qubit 3.0 fluorometer, sized with a Bioanalyzer 2100, and then quantified again using the KAPA Library Quantification kit. Every immunoSEQ 96-well plate was sequenced on a dedicated single-read 150-cycle Illumina NextSeq 550 flow cell. As for the original processing: The immunoSEQ output contained only junctional sequences without quality scores, so filtering could not match that applied to full-length reads. To assign V/J genes and CDR3, sequences were annotated against IMGT germline references using PyIR, a Python wrapper for IgBLAST v1.9. Reads were filtered out if the reads had weak V/J assignments (E-value above 1e-6), no CDR3, stop codons, out-of-frame junctions, or ambiguous translated residues. V3J clonotypes were defined as sequences sharing the same inferred V gene, J gene, and CDR3 amino acid sequence. Percentage overlap between repertoires was calculated by dividing the number of shared unique clonotypes by the size of the smaller repertoire. Repertoire richness was assessed with RTK rarefaction, the Chao1 estimator, and Recon v2.1 estimates of unobserved clonotypes. Generation probabilities were computed with OLGA for all TCRbeta clonotypes obtained by the gDNA method from four donors. Drawn from immuneACCESS, this table holds only the in-frame rearrangements with V and J called that TCRdb kept. Clones are partly lost; checked studies trace under half to an unresolved V gene and leave the rest unexplained. V and J calls and clone size are those listed in that table; D and trimming were worked out from the DNA. The sample records about 2 million clones, approximately 94% of which are singletons. The ten largest clones take up around 1.1% of the sample.

Trimming accounts for 1 base at V and 5 bases at J, while the number of junction bases matched to no gene is 11. Taken from cysteine to phenylalanine, the CDR3 has 16 residues. The sequence is cut down to CDR3 DNA, 48 bases in frame from base 1. The germline V gene (reference sequence) gives CDR1 as SEHNR and CDR2 as FQNEAQ. The chain employs TRBV7-9 and TRBJ2-7; 7 middle bases align to TRBD1. The sequencing sample was made of naive CD8+ T cells sorted from blood. Interpreted using the paper, the cell subset or site label stands for: CD45RA+CCR7+. The origin of this receptor is a man aged 18-30 years in good health. The nucleotide sequence is given as TGTGCCAGCAGCTTAGACCCACCCGACAGGGCCAACGAGCAGTACTTC. Translated, this is CASSLDPPDRANEQYF.